Each of the 9 T cell receptor beta chains below was sequenced from the same sample in a study of blood T cell repertoires in COVID-19 (dated by TCRdb to about 2020). Library preparation used the immunoSEQ multiplex PCR assay. TCRdb carries this immuneACCESS record with in-frame sequences only. Its versions omit some clonotypes, under half of them owing to an unresolved V gene in the studies checked, with the rest unexplained. The sample table records a few hundred thousand clones; around 90% of these occur just once. The ten largest clonotypes hold under 4% of the sample. The specimen was peripheral blood. The source is a woman in her twenties or thirties with COVID-19, enrolled during active disease.

The rearrangement links TRBV3-1 (or the pseudogene TRBV3-2) to TRBJ2-3; TRBD2 matches at 7 bases. The CDR3 consists of 18 residues. The germline V gene encodes CDR1 LGHDT and CDR2 YNNKEL (reference sequence). V trimming: 4 bases; J trimming: 0 bases; junction bases outside the gene matches: 13. The CDR3 protein is CASSLSWKLAMSTDTQYF. The CDR3, as DNA: TGTGCCAGCAGCCTATCATGGAAACTAGCGATGAGCACAGATACGCAGTATTTT.

The chain links TRBV18 to TRBJ1-4; D is uncertain. This CDR3 contains 14 residues. V dropped 2 bases and J dropped 8 bases, with 12 bases sitting between them. CDR1 is KGHSH and CDR2 is LQKENI in the germline V gene. CDR3 region: CASSPSQPREKLFF. The CDR3 DNA sequence: TGTGCCAGCTCACCATCGCAGCCCAGGGAAAAACTGTTTTTT.

This clone turned up a few times. This chain connects TRBV7-6 to TRBJ2-6; D perhaps matches TRBD1 (6 bases). This CDR3 region has 15 residues. The germline V gene encodes CDR1 SGHVS and CDR2 FNYEAQ. Trimming shortened V by 5 bases and J by 3 bases, and 11 bases separated the two germline ends. CDR3 in amino acids: CASSGRGGGANVLTF. Here the CDR3 DNA reads TGTGCCAGCAGCGGCAGGGGTGGTGGGGCCAACGTCCTGACTTTC.

This chain links TRBV6-2 or TRBV6-3 with TRBJ1-2; 7 bases are a match to TRBD1. The CDR3 extends over 17 amino acids. V was pared by 5 bases and J by 2 bases, with 14 bases of the junction left unmatched. Per germline, CDR1 MNHEY and CDR2 SVGEGT. The CDR3 reads CASSRDGTAYINYGYTF. The CDR3 bases are TGTGCCAGCAGTCGCGACGGGACAGCCTATATAAACTATGGCTACACCTTC.

The chain recombines TRBV7-9 with TRBJ1-1; maybe TRBD1 (5 bases). This CDR3 is built from 13 residues. Trimming shortened V by 5 bases and J by 4 bases, and 11 bases separated the two germline ends. The germline CDR1 and CDR2 sequences are SEHNR and FQNEAQ (reference sequence). The CDR3 spells CASSLGGSTEAFF. CDR3 nucleotides: TGTGCCAGCAGCCTGGGGGGGAGCACTGAAGCTTTCTTT.

This clone was picked up one time. This chain joins TRBV6-5 and TRBJ1-2; 9 bases map to TRBD1. CDR1 is MNHEY and CDR2 is SVGAGI in the germline V gene. V trimming: 2 bases; J trimming: 6 bases; junction bases outside the gene matches: 7. The CDR3 is 15 amino acids. For the CDR3, the DNA is TGTGCCAGCAGTTACCATAGACAGGGGGGAGATGGCTACACCTTC. It encodes CASSYHRQGGDGYTF.

This CDR3 is CASSFYREPNEKLFF. The CDR3 nucleotides read TGTGCCAGCAGCTTTTACAGGGAGCCTAATGAAAAACTGTTTTTT. The chain has TRBV11-3 and TRBJ1-4; perhaps TRBD1 as D (6 bases). The CDR3 has 15 residues. Germline CDR1 and CDR2: SGHNT and YENEEA. Deletions cut 3 bases from V and 3 bases from J, with 11 bases between.

This chain links TRBV10-3 with TRBJ1-5; 9 bases are a match to TRBD1. CDR3 size: 15 residues. CDR1 and CDR2 from the germline V gene are ENHRY and SYGVKD. Germline trimming cut 6 bases from V and 5 bases from J; bases unmatched to any gene: 8. The chain's CDR3 is CAIRSGTGRDQPQHF. The CDR3 nucleotides are TGTGCCATCAGGTCCGGGACAGGGAGGGATCAGCCCCAGCATTTT.

This clone has more than one count but fewer than ten. The chain joins TRBV28 to TRBJ2-1, with D tentatively TRBD1 (5 bases). CDR1 is MDHEN and CDR2 is SYDVKM in the germline V gene. Trimming took off 4 bases at V and 4 bases at J, with 8 bases between the two ends. The CDR3 extends over 13 amino acids. The CDR3 sequence is CASSSAGYNEQFF. The CDR3, as DNA: TGTGCCAGCAGTTCGGCAGGGTACAATGAGCAGTTCTTC.